Each of the 29 T cell receptor beta chains below was sequenced from the same sample in a study of early T cells in non-severe SARS-CoV-2 infection. TCRdb re-analysed the 5' RACE reads in MiXCR, keeping a single row per CDR3 protein. The sample yields 30,000 or so distinct CDR3 sequences, around 5% seen once. The source material was whole blood. The source of these receptors is an adult who was a healthcare worker with PCR-confirmed SARS-CoV-2 infection or an uninfected control (not recorded which).

In its sample, this clonotype was seen many times. V gene TRBV6-1 combines with J gene TRBJ1-4; TRBD1 is a possible D gene (5 bases). Trimming pared 2 bases from V and 6 bases from J, leaving 13 bases between. This CDR3 is 15 amino acids long. The germline gives CDR1 MNHNS, CDR2 SASEGT. The CDR3 reads CASSEFTRVDEKLFF. The CDR3 DNA sequence: TGTGCCAGCAGTGAATTTACCAGGGTCGATGAAAAACTGTTTTTT.

The table lists this clonotype with many counts. The chain is built from TRBV12-2 and TRBJ2-7; the D segment call TRBD2 is taken from the table without a DNA check. TRBV12-2 is described as a pseudogene. The CDR3 extends over 17 amino acids. The CDR3 region has the DNA TGTGCAAGTCGCTTAGGGACTAGCGGGAGGGCCCCCTACGAGCAGTACTTC. This encodes CASRLGTSGRAPYEQYF.

The V call is TRBV25-1, the J call TRBJ2-3; D call uncertain. This CDR3 is built from 14 residues. Germline V gives CDR1 MGHDK, CDR2 SYGVNS. Trimming took 7 bases from V and 0 from J, leaving 11 bases between them. The CDR3 region is CASTVTSSTDTQYF. The CDR3, as DNA: TGTGCCAGCACAGTCACTTCAAGCACAGATACGCAGTATTTT. The variable domain in full, with the rest retrieved from reference TRBV25-1 and TRBJ2-3, is EADIYQTPRYLVIGTGKKITLECSQTMGHDKMYWYQQDPGMELHLIHYSYGVNSTEKGDLSSESTVSRIRTEHFPLTLESARPSHTSQYLCASTVTSSTDTQYFGPGTRLTVL.

Many counts were recorded for this clonotype. The chain uses TRBV3-1 and TRBJ1-5; D ambiguous. CDR1 and CDR2 (germline): LGHDT, YNNKEL (reference sequence). V lost 0 bases, J lost 3 bases, and 6 bases lay in between. The CDR3 runs 14 residues. The CDR3 DNA reads as TGTGCCAGCAGCCAAGAGGCGCACAATCAGCCCCAGCATTTT. This gives the protein CASSQEAHNQPQHF.

This clonotype occurred many times. This rearrangement joins TRBV21-1 to TRBJ2-1; TRBD2, the table's D call, was not compared with the DNA. TRBV21-1 is assigned pseudogene status. The CDR3 loop spans 14 amino acids. The CDR3 DNA follows: TGTGCCAGCAGCAAGGGGAGGAGGCGGGCCGCAAGGATCTTC. Its protein product is CASSKGRRRAARIF.

This clonotype was recorded many times. The chain joins TRBV7-9 to TRBJ1-2, with no clear D. Germline V gene data show CDR1 as SEHNR and CDR2 as FQNEAQ (reference sequence). The CDR3 has 13 amino acids. Trimming shortened V by 0 bases and J by 4 bases, and 6 bases separated the two germline ends. CDR3 sequence reads: CASSLAGPYGYTF. The CDR3 region has the DNA TGTGCCAGCAGCTTAGCCGGGCCCTATGGCTACACCTTC. The entire variable domain, with the rest obtained from reference TRBV7-9 and TRBJ1-2, is as follows: DTGVSQNPRHKITKRGQNVTFRCDPISEHNRLYWYRQTLGQGPEFLTYFQNEAQLEKSRLLSDRFSAERPKGSFSTLEIQRTEQGDSAMYLCASSLAGPYGYTFGSGTRLTVV.

This clonotype appeared many times. The V call is TRBV6-6, the J call TRBJ1-1, with 7 bases lining up with TRBD1. The V and J ends lost 7 bases and 3 bases, in that order; junction bases with no gene match: 14. Per germline, CDR1 MNHNY and CDR2 SVGAGI (reference sequence). This CDR3 has 16 residues. The CDR3, as DNA: TGTGCCAGCAAAGGTCGACAGGGACCTAGGTACACTGAAGCTTTCTTT. Translation: CASKGRQGPRYTEAFF.

This clonotype occurred a few times. A read error may account for a junction end that differs from germline. The chain couples TRBV7-6 to TRBJ2-7; 12 positions agree with TRBD1. The CDR3 is made up of 14 amino acids. CDR1 and CDR2 (germline): SGHVS, FNYEAQ. CDR3 sequence: CANSSPGQGAEQYF. CDR3 bases: TGTGCCAACAGCTCACCGGGACAGGGGGCCGAGCAGTACTTC.

This clonotype was seen ten or more times. The rearrangement joins TRBV10-2 to TRBJ2-7; TRBD2 agrees at 11 bases. Looked up from germline, CDR1 is WSHSY and CDR2 is SAAADI. The CDR3 is 12 amino acids. After removal of 4 bases from V and 7 bases from J, the junction contained 0 bases not matched to a gene. CDR3 nucleotide sequence: TGCGCCAGCAGTGGACTAGCGGGAGAGCAGTACTTC. Amino acid sequence: CASSGLAGEQYF.

This clonotype counts as medium-sized. The chain joins TRBV20-1 to TRBJ1-2, with TRBD1 identical over 10 bases. This CDR3 region has 13 residues. Germline loops: CDR1 DFQATT, CDR2 SNEGSKA (reference sequence). V was pared by 5 bases and J by 3 bases, with 3 bases of the junction left unmatched. In DNA form, the CDR3 reads TGCAGTGCTCCCGGACAGGGGGACTATGGCTACACCTTC. It is translated as CSAPGQGDYGYTF.

The chain carries TRBV5-6 and TRBJ1-2; a weak D match, TRBD1 (6 bases). This CDR3 contains 15 residues. The ends were cut back, 4 bases at V and 6 bases at J, with 19 bases in the middle. The germline V gene encodes CDR1 SGHDT and CDR2 YYEEEE. The CDR3: CASSPGAEGIHGYTF. The CDR3 DNA is TGTGCCAGCAGCCCGGGGGCGGAGGGGATCCATGGCTACACCTTC.

V gene TRBV28 combines with J gene TRBJ2-7; D uncertain. Trimming left V 3 bases short and J 3 bases short, with 9 bases between. CDR3 length: 13 amino acids. Germline V gene sequence: CDR1 MDHEN, CDR2 SYDVKM. The CDR3 loop reads CASSLLPGYEQYF. The CDR3 nucleotides read TGTGCCAGCAGTTTGCTTCCCGGCTACGAGCAGTACTTC. The full variable domain, rest sourced from reference TRBV28 and TRBJ2-7, is DVKVTQSSRYLVKRTGEKVFLECVQDMDHENMFWYRQDPGLGLRLIYFSYDVKMKEKGDIPEGYSVSREKKERFSLILESASTNQTSMYLCASSLLPGYEQYFGPGTRLTVT.

This clonotype was counted many times. The chain recombines TRBV27 with TRBJ2-4, with 9 bases aligning to TRBD1. The junction had 9 bases not matched to a gene; V was cut back by 5 bases and J by 4 bases. In germline, CDR1 is MNHEY, CDR2 SMNVEV (reference sequence). The CDR3 sequence is 16 residues long. CDR3 in amino acids: CASSHLDRGDKNIQYF. As DNA, the CDR3 is TGTGCCAGCAGTCACCTGGACAGGGGCGATAAAAACATTCAGTACTTC.

The genes are TRBV10-3 and TRBJ2-7; 11 nucleotides agree with TRBD2. Germline V gene data show CDR1 as ENHRY and CDR2 as SYGVKD. V dropped 8 bases and J dropped 6; count of bases not matched to a gene: 9. CDR3 size: 14 residues. CDR3 amino acids: CAIGNLAGGSEQYF. The CDR3 bases are TGTGCCATCGGGAACCTAGCGGGAGGATCCGAGCAGTACTTC.

Ten or more counts support this clonotype. The CDR3, as DNA: TGCAGTGCTAGAAGGGGAGGGCGGGAACTTAATACGCAGTATTTT. Translating it yields CSARRGGRELNTQYF. This chain connects TRBV20-1 to TRBJ2-3; 7 bases agree with TRBD2. V shed 2 bases, J shed 7 bases, and the junction held 12 bases outside the gene matches. The V gene's germline CDR1 is DFQATT and CDR2 SNEGSKA (reference sequence). The CDR3 has 15 amino acids.

This clonotype came up many times. The chain combines TRBV4-2 with TRBJ1-2; the D is unclear. This CDR3 contains 12 residues. The V gene lost 0 bases and the J gene lost 4 bases, with 3 bases spanning the gap. Per germline, CDR1 LGHNA and CDR2 YNFKEQ. The CDR3 is CASSQDSYGYTF. The CDR3 region has the DNA TGTGCCAGCAGCCAAGATAGCTATGGCTACACCTTC.

This clonotype was observed at least ten times. The chain has TRBV4-3 and TRBJ2-7; a possible D gene is TRBD1 (5 bases). The CDR3 sequence is 15 residues long. V was trimmed by 0 bases and J by 0 bases, leaving 9 bases between them. CDR1 is LGHNA and CDR2 is YSLEER in the germline V gene. Written as DNA, the CDR3 is TGCGCCAGCAGCCAAGACAGGGAAGTCTCCTACGAGCAGTACTTC. Protein product: CASSQDREVSYEQYF.

This clonotype was counted ten times or more. This rearrangement joins TRBV7-7 to TRBJ2-7; weak D call: TRBD1 (6 bases). Looked up from germline, CDR1 is SSHAT and CDR2 is FNYEAQ (reference sequence). Trimming took 6 bases from V and 4 from J, leaving 16 bases between them. The CDR3 runs 14 residues. The CDR3 loop is CASSPSDSPYEQYF. CDR3 bases: TGTGCCAGCAGTCCCTCGGACAGCCCTTACGAGCAGTACTTC.

The genes are TRBV4-3 and TRBJ2-1; D is possibly TRBD2 (5 bases). Germline assignment: CDR1 LGHNA and CDR2 YSLEER. The CDR3 runs 17 residues. With 0 bases removed from V and 7 bases from J, the gap between germline ends came to 19 bases. As DNA, the CDR3 is TGCGCCAGCAGCCAAGATTGGGGAAGCGGAGCAAAGAATGAGCAGTTCTTC. This translates into CASSQDWGSGAKNEQFF.

This clonotype was recorded a few times. The chain recombines TRBV6-1 with TRBJ1-5, with a tentative D call TRBD1 (6 bases). CDR3 size: 14 residues. V lost 3 bases to trimming and J lost 5 bases, with 11 bases between them. Germline-derived CDR1 and CDR2 are MNHNS and SASEGT. The CDR3 spells CASSEQGRDQPQHF. The CDR3 nucleotides read TGTGCCAGCAGTGAGCAGGGGAGAGATCAGCCCCAGCATTTT.

This clonotype was recorded many times. The rearrangement links TRBV18 to TRBJ2-2, with TRBD2 as a possible D gene (6 bases). CDR3 size: 16 residues. Germline V gives CDR1 KGHSH, CDR2 LQKENI. The V gene lost 0 bases and the J gene lost 3 bases, with 11 bases spanning the gap. CDR3 nucleotide sequence: TGTGCCAGCTCACCACCGAGCGGGTCAGACACCGGGGAGCTGTTTTTT. Its protein product is CASSPPSGSDTGELFF.

In its sample, this clonotype ranks as medium-sized. V is TRBV20-1 and J is TRBJ2-1; D remains unclear. Germline CDR1 reads DFQATT; CDR2 reads SNEGSKA (reference sequence). Trimming cost V 3 bases and J 3 bases, with 6 bases left between them. The CDR3 contains 12 residues. The CDR3 protein is CSARYSYNEQFF. The CDR3 nucleotides are TGCAGTGCTAGGTACAGCTACAATGAGCAGTTCTTC.

This clonotype was detected ten times or more. The CDR3: CASSFRTASSYEQYF. The DNA for the CDR3 is TGTGCCAGCAGTTTCAGGACAGCGAGCTCCTACGAGCAGTACTTC. This chain links TRBV28 with TRBJ2-7; possibly TRBD1 for D (6 bases). The CDR3 runs to 15 residues. CDR1 is MDHEN, CDR2 SYDVKM, per germline. Trimming stripped 3 bases from V and 0 bases from J, with 12 bases between.

This clonotype has at least ten counts. The rearrangement links TRBV10-3 to TRBJ2-1; TRBD2 agrees at 16 bases. V was clipped by 8 bases and J by 3 bases; unmatched bases: 4. Germline-derived CDR1 and CDR2 are ENHRY and SYGVKD. The CDR3 sequence is 16 residues long. In DNA, the CDR3 is TGTGCCATCGGGACTAGCGGGAGGGCGGTCTACAATGAGCAGTTCTTC. Translating gives CAIGTSGRAVYNEQFF.

This clonotype has more than one count but fewer than ten. A much larger clone sits a single nucleotide away, making a read error possible. V and J are TRBV6-2 or TRBV6-3 and TRBJ2-6; D assignment may be TRBD1 or TRBD2 (5 bases each). Germline CDR1 and CDR2: MNHEY and SVGEGT. The CDR3 is 14 residues long. CDR3 bases: TGTGCCGGCAGTCGGGACCTAGGGGCCAACGTCCTGACTTTC. The encoded protein is CAGSRDLGANVLTF.

This clonotype was recorded at least ten times. This chain connects TRBV4-3 to TRBJ2-2; TRBD2 is a possible D gene (6 bases). CDR1 and CDR2 from the germline V gene are LGHNA and YSLEER. The CDR3 runs to 16 residues. V lost 4 bases, J lost 2 bases, and 14 bases lay in between. CDR3 bases: TGCGCCAGCAGCCCCCGGGGACTTACTAACACCGGGGAGCTGTTTTTT. It codes for CASSPRGLTNTGELFF.

With respect to this clonotype: With a much larger clone just one base away, this may be a read error. The J gene is TRBJ2-3, the V gene TRBV20-1; D is undetermined. CDR1 and CDR2 (germline): DFQATT, SNEGSKA (reference sequence). V shed 6 bases and J shed 11 bases, with 15 bases lying between them. The CDR3 length is 11 residues. The CDR3 sequence is CSALTGPGQYF. The CDR3 bases are TGCAGTGCCTTAACCGGGCCTGGGCAGTATTTT.

The chain couples TRBV6-6 to TRBJ1-2; D unclear. Germline CDR1 is MNHNY and CDR2 is SVGAGI (reference sequence). CDR3 length: 13 residues. Trimming cost V 8 bases and J 5 bases, with 15 bases left between them. CDR3: CASSGEARYGYTF. In DNA form, the CDR3 reads TGTGCCAGCTCGGGAGAGGCCCGGTATGGCTACACCTTC.

There are many counts of this clonotype. The chain is built from TRBV4-1 and TRBJ2-5; 8 bases line up with TRBD2. This CDR3 is built from 15 residues. CDR1 is MGHRA, CDR2 YSYEKL, per germline. Trimming cost V 1 base and J 5 bases; bases outside gene matches: 6. CDR3 region: CASSQAPAGDETQYF. The CDR3 DNA is TGCGCCAGCAGCCAAGCCCCAGCGGGAGACGAGACCCAGTACTTC.